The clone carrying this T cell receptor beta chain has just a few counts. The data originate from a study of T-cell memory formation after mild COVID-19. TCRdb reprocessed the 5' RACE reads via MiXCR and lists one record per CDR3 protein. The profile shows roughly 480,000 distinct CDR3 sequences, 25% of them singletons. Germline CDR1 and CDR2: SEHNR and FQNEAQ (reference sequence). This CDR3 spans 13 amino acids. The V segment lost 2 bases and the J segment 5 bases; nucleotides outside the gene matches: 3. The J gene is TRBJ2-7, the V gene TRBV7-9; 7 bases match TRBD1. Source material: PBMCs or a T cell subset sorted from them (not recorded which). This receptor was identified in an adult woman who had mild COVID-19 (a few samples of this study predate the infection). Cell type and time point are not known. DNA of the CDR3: TGTGCCAGCAGCTTATCCGGACAGGACGAGCAGTACTTC. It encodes CASSLSGQDEQYF.